This TCR beta chain was obtained from a study of blood T cells in healthy people across ages. The CDR3 sequence is 13 residues long. Deletions cut 6 bases from V and 2 bases from J, with 11 bases between. Looked up from germline, CDR1 is MNHEY and CDR2 is SMNVEV (reference sequence). This clonotype was observed a handful of times. For the second PCR, which ran for 7 to 11 cycles, a sample-barcoded 5' primer and a J-beta primer mix were used. A template-switch adaptor that had 12 random nucleotides put a tag on each cDNA molecule. MiXCR, run by TCRdb on the 5' RACE reads, gives a single entry per CDR3 protein. The profile shows 1.5 million to 2 million distinct CDR3 sequences, around 36% of them singletons.

Material for sequencing was blood. The V and J genes are TRBV27 and TRBJ2-7; D ambiguous. The TCR originated in a woman in her 30s in good health. As DNA, the CDR3 is TGTGCCAGCAGGACCGCTACCACCTACGAGCAGTACTTC. It translates to CASRTATTYEQYF.